This T cell receptor (beta chain) was found in a study of tumor and adjacent non-tumor tissue in lung cancer. As for the study in general: Samples averaged about 3.8 million productive TCRbeta reads each.

For this clonotype: Its antigen is still unknown.

No cell sorting was done before RNA was extracted from the tissue. General observations from the study: Normal lung showed higher cumulative top 100 clone frequency than tumor.

The library came from three nested PCR rounds adapted from ARM-PCR protocols. TCRdb passed the multiplex PCR reads through MiXCR, listing each CDR3 protein once. This table holds 200,000 to 250,000 distinct CDR3 sequences, around 70% found once. The CDR3 runs 14 residues. Between the trimmed V and J ends, which lost 4 bases and 5 bases, there was a span of 11 bases. Germline V gives CDR1 MDHEN, CDR2 SYDVKM. This rearrangement joins TRBV28 to TRBJ2-2; D gene ambiguous. The source material was lung tumor tissue. This sequence was found in a man aged 55 to 70 with non-small cell lung cancer. CDR3 sequence reads: CASSSSPITGELFF. The DNA of the CDR3 is TGTGCCAGCAGTTCCTCTCCGATAACCGGGGAGCTGTTTTTT. Based on the CDR3 plus reference TRBV28 and TRBJ2-2, the full variable domain is DVKVTQSSRYLVKRTGEKVFLECVQDMDHENMFWYRQDPGLGLRLIYFSYDVKMKEKGDIPEGYSVSREKKERFSLILESASTNQTSMYLCASSSSPITGELFFGEGSRLTVL.